The clone carrying this T cell receptor beta chain was counted only a few times. Antigen: not known. The data originate from a study of T cell repertoires in cytomegalovirus infection. Across the whole study: CMV infection plus the matching HLA type was flagged by public TCR beta signatures.

Unmatched junction bases numbered 5, after V lost 6 bases and J lost 2 bases. This CDR3 is built from 14 residues. Per germline, CDR1 MDHEN and CDR2 SYDVKM. TCRdb re-derived calls from the reads in MiXCR, one entry per CDR3 protein. The table lists fewer than 300,000 distinct CDR3 sequences, over 20% of them singletons, with roughly 13% in the top ten. Study observations and caveats: What dominated the ex vivo response were HLA-C-restricted CMV-specific TCR beta clonotypes. There were carriers of CMV plus the relevant HLA, and cumulative public TCR beta family frequency identified them.

The chain recombines TRBV28 with TRBJ2-7, with 9 bases identical to TRBD1. The receptor was derived from a human donor in good health (CMV status not recorded). Some clones in this sample may be carry-over from other donors' samples. Sequencing input: PBMCs. CDR3 amino acids: CASSSTGGAYEQYF. In nucleotides, the CDR3 is TGTGCCAGCAGCTCGACAGGGGGGGCCTACGAGCAGTACTTC.